The next 22 T cell receptor beta chains were all read from a single sample in a study of T cells in Graves' hyperthyroidism and ophthalmopathy. TCR beta CDR3 regions were amplified from RNA. The HTBI primer set drove a first-round RT-PCR of the TCR CDR3. One entry per CDR3 protein results from TCRdb running MiXCR on the multiplex PCR reads. This sample has around 340,000 distinct CDR3 sequences, with around a sixth found just once. Sequencing was performed on blood. Receptor source: a woman aged 45-59 years with Graves' hyperthyroidism.

This clonotype came up many times. The rearrangement joins TRBV4-2 to TRBJ2-3; 7 bases fit TRBD2. The length of the CDR3 is 17 residues. Germline assignment: CDR1 LGHNA and CDR2 YNFKEQ. The V and J ends lost 0 bases and 2 bases, in that order; junction bases with no gene match: 8. CDR3 in DNA: TGTGCCAGCAGCCAAGATTTTGGGGGGGAAATCACAGATACGCAGTATTTT. Amino acid sequence: CASSQDFGGEITDTQYF.

The J gene is TRBJ1-4, the V gene TRBV4-1; D is unclear. In germline, CDR1 is MGHRA, CDR2 YSYEKL. The CDR3 consists of 14 residues. Trimming took off 1 base at V and 8 bases at J, with 11 bases between the two ends. DNA for the CDR3: TGCGCCAGCAGCCAAGTTGGCAGTCGAGAAAAACTGTTTTTT. It yields the protein CASSQVGSREKLFF.

There are many counts of this clonotype. The chain combines TRBV3-1 with TRBJ1-6, with TRBD1 identical over 8 bases. After removal of 0 bases from V and 9 bases from J, the junction contained 4 bases not matched to a gene. From germline, CDR1 is LGHDT and CDR2 YNNKEL (reference sequence). The CDR3 consists of 15 residues. The CDR3 loop reads CASSQEWTGTSPLHF. The CDR3 nucleotides read TGTGCCAGCAGCCAAGAGTGGACAGGGACTTCACCCCTCCACTTT.

This clonotype was recorded a few times. CDR3 sequence reads: CASSARTYYEQYF. The CDR3 DNA follows: TGTGCCAGCAGCGCCAGGACTTACTACGAGCAGTACTTC. The chain employs TRBV3-1 and TRBJ2-7; TRBD2 is a possible D gene (5 bases). CDR1 is LGHDT and CDR2 is YNNKEL in the germline V gene (reference sequence). CDR3 length equals 13 residues. The V and J ends lost 5 bases and 3 bases respectively, with 11 bases between them.

This clonotype showed up many times. The rearrangement uses TRBV28 and TRBJ1-2; TRBD1 matches 9 bases. The CDR3 is made up of 15 amino acids. Trimming removed 7 bases from V and 4 bases from J; junction bases left unmatched: 10. Germline assignment: CDR1 MDHEN and CDR2 SYDVKM. The CDR3 DNA reads as TGTGCCAGCACCCTTACCGGGACAGGGTCCTATGGCTACACCTTC. Translating gives CASTLTGTGSYGYTF.

The chain joins TRBV12-3 or TRBV12-4 to TRBJ2-1, with 8 bases that match TRBD2. Trimming at V came to 6 bases and at J to 6 bases, leaving 13 bases not matched to a gene. CDR3 length: 16 amino acids. The CDR3, as DNA: TGTGCCAGCAGCGCCCCGGGGGGGGGAGAGACCAATGAGCAGTTCTTC. It is translated as CASSAPGGGETNEQFF.

This chain joins TRBV19 and TRBJ1-2; D might be TRBD1 (5 bases). The germline V gene encodes CDR1 LNHDA and CDR2 SQIVND (reference sequence). V was cut by 5 bases and J by 7 bases, with 14 bases left in between. The CDR3 is 13 residues long. Here the CDR3 reads CASSPGTFPGYTF. CDR3 sequence (DNA): TGTGCCAGTAGTCCCGGGACTTTCCCTGGCTACACCTTC.

This clonotype occurred once. The chain links TRBV20-1 to TRBJ2-5, with D hard to call. CDR1 and CDR2 from the germline V gene are DFQATT and SNEGSKA (reference sequence). The CDR3 consists of 13 residues. The germline V and J ends were trimmed by 4 bases and 4 bases, with 13 bases remaining between them. CDR3 loop: CSAKGRRGETQYF. The CDR3 nucleotides are TGCAGTGCTAAAGGCCGTAGAGGAGAGACCCAGTACTTC.

Points on this clonotype: A much more abundant neighbour one base away suggests this may be a read error. This rearrangement joins TRBV5-1 to TRBJ1-1, with D possibly matching TRBD1 (5 bases). Germline assignment: CDR1 SGHRS and CDR2 YFSETQ. Between the trimmed V and J ends, which lost 1 base and 0 bases, there was a span of 13 bases. The CDR3 is 16 residues long. The CDR3 bases are TGCGCCAGCAGCTTGACCGTCGGGACTGTGAACACTGAAGCTTTCTTT. As protein: CASSLTVGTVNTEAFF. The full variable domain, rest sourced from reference TRBV5-1 and TRBJ1-1, is KAGVTQTPRYLIKTRGQQVTLSCSPISGHRSVSWYQQTPGQGLQFLFEYFSETQRNKGNFPGRFSGRQFSNSRSEMNVSTLELGDSALYLCASSLTVGTVNTEAFFGQGTRLTVV.

This chain links TRBV3-1 with TRBJ1-3; D gene ambiguous. Germline CDR1 reads LGHDT; CDR2 reads YNNKEL (reference sequence). V was clipped by 0 bases and J by 7 bases, with 4 bases between them. The CDR3 is 12 residues long. CDR3 in amino acids: CASSQETNTIYF. The DNA for the CDR3 is TGTGCCAGCAGCCAAGAAACGAACACCATATATTTT.

This clonotype was seen repeatedly, ten times or more. The V gene is TRBV5-1, the J gene TRBJ1-3; D is possibly TRBD1 (5 bases). The germline gives CDR1 SGHRS, CDR2 YFSETQ. Deletions cut 4 bases from V and 0 bases from J, with 17 bases between. CDR3 size: 17 residues. The CDR3 protein is CASSGGTAHYSGNTIYF. Here the CDR3 DNA reads TGCGCCAGCAGCGGTGGGACGGCTCATTACTCTGGAAACACCATATATTTT.

Comments on this clonotype: A clone one base away is much larger, so this may be a read error. This sequence joins TRBV18 and TRBJ2-5; TRBD1 agrees at 9 bases. The CDR3 sequence is 16 residues long. Germline-derived CDR1 and CDR2 are KGHSH and LQKENI. CDR3 loop: CASSPRGQGDKEAQYF. CDR3 bases: TGTGCCAGCTCACCACGGGGACAGGGAGATAAAGAGGCCCAGTACTTC.

Regarding this clonotype: One base away lies a much larger clone, so this may be a sequencing read error. CDR3 sequence (DNA): TGTGCCAGCAGTGGAGGCTTACAGCCCTATGGCTACACCTTC. Translated: CASSGGLQPYGYTF. This chain joins TRBV6-1 and TRBJ1-2; no definite D call. The germline CDR1 and CDR2 sequences are MNHNS and SASEGT. Trimming stripped 4 bases from V and 4 bases from J, with 13 bases between. This CDR3 is built from 14 residues.

Notes on this clonotype: At one end, the junction sequence differs from germline, possibly due to a read error. CDR3 sequence (DNA): TGTGCCAACAGCGTAGAGAGCGGGAATCACAATGAGCAGTTCTTC. Protein: CANSVESGNHNEQFF. This chain joins TRBV9 and TRBJ2-1; TRBD2 matches at 7 bases. Germline V gene data show CDR1 as SGDLS and CDR2 as YYNGEE. The CDR3 is 15 residues long.

V usage is TRBV20-1 and J usage is TRBJ2-2; D perhaps matches TRBD2 (6 bases). From germline, CDR1 is DFQATT and CDR2 SNEGSKA (reference sequence). CDR3 length: 13 amino acids. The V and J ends lost 1 base and 8 bases respectively, with 11 bases between them. CDR3 sequence: CSARAGRGGELFF. CDR3 DNA: TGCAGTGCTAGAGCGGGGCGGGGAGGGGAGCTGTTTTTT.

Note on this clonotype: A much larger clonotype is one base distant, so this may be a read error. V and J are TRBV28 and TRBJ2-7; unclear D gene. Germline assignment: CDR1 MDHEN and CDR2 SYDVKM. This CDR3 is built from 16 residues. CDR3 protein: CASSLWGRVSSYERYF. The CDR3 bases are TGTGCCAGCAGTTTATGGGGCCGAGTCAGCTCCTACGAGCGGTACTTC.

Comments on this clonotype: The junction differs from germline at one of its ends, possibly a read error. The chain recombines TRBV6-1 with TRBJ2-2; TRBD2 matches 14 bases. The CDR3 extends over 20 amino acids. Germline V gene data show CDR1 as MNHNS and CDR2 as SASEGT. The CDR3 DNA follows: TGTGCCAGCACACCACAGCCAGGACTAGCGGGAGGACAAGCCACCGGGGAGCTGTTCTTT. This sequence encodes CASTPQPGLAGGQATGELFF.

The chain couples TRBV29-1 to TRBJ1-1; D might be TRBD1 (6 bases). Trimming took off 1 base at V and 5 bases at J, with 17 bases between the two ends. Germline CDR1 is SQVTM and CDR2 is ANQGSEA. The CDR3 covers 15 residues. CDR3 protein: CSVEGTGGRVTEAFF. The CDR3, as DNA: TGCAGCGTTGAAGGGACCGGGGGCAGGGTTACTGAAGCTTTCTTT.

At least ten counts were recorded for this clonotype. The gene calls are TRBV2 and TRBJ1-1; maybe TRBD1 (5 bases). The V gene lost 3 bases and the J gene lost 0 bases, with 17 bases spanning the gap. CDR1 is SNHLY, CDR2 FYNNEI, per germline. The CDR3 is 17 amino acids. The CDR3 protein is CASSERWWGTLNTEAFF. Here the CDR3 DNA reads TGTGCCAGCAGTGAGCGGTGGTGGGGGACCTTGAACACTGAAGCTTTCTTT. Full variable domain (remainder filled in from reference TRBV2 and TRBJ1-1): EPEVTQTPSHQVTQMGQEVILRCVPISNHLYFYWYRQILGQKVEFLVSFYNNEISEKSEIFDDQFSVERPDGSNFTLKIRSTKLEDSAMYFCASSERWWGTLNTEAFFGQGTRLTVV.

This clonotype appeared a few times. The chain combines TRBV12-3 or TRBV12-4 with TRBJ1-2, with D hard to call. V was cut by 3 bases and J by 4 bases, with 9 bases left in between. This CDR3 has 13 residues. CDR3: CASSLGLAYGYTF. The CDR3 DNA reads as TGTGCCAGCAGTTTGGGGTTGGCCTATGGCTACACCTTC.

This chain uses TRBV18 with TRBJ2-5; a weak D match, TRBD2 (5 bases). This CDR3 has 12 residues. V was cut by 3 bases and J by 4 bases, with 6 bases left in between. The V gene's germline CDR1 is KGHSH and CDR2 LQKENI. As DNA, the CDR3 is TGTGCCAGCTCACCCGAGGGAGAGACCCAGTACTTC. Protein product: CASSPEGETQYF. Variable domain in full (rest from reference TRBV18 and TRBJ2-5): NAGVMQNPRHLVRRRGQEARLRCSPMKGHSHVYWYRQLPEEGLKFMVYLQKENIIDESGMPKERFSAEFPKEGPSILRIQQVVRGDSAAYFCASSPEGETQYFGPGTRLLVL.

This clonotype was picked up many times. The chain couples TRBV11-3 to TRBJ2-1, with 9 nucleotides matching TRBD2. V was clipped by 1 base and J by 5 bases; unmatched bases: 6. The CDR3 contains 16 residues. Germline CDR1 is SGHNT and CDR2 is YENEEA. The DNA of the CDR3 is TGTGCCAGCAGCTTAGGCGGGGGGGGGGGCCACAATGAGCAGTTCTTC. This gives the protein CASSLGGGGGHNEQFF. The full variable domain, rest sourced from reference TRBV11-3 and TRBJ2-1, is EAGVVQSPRYKIIEKKQPVAFWCNPISGHNTLYWYLQNLGQGPELLIRYENEEAVDDSQLPKDRFSAERLKGVDSTLKIQPAELGDSAVYLCASSLGGGGGHNEQFFGPGTRLTVL.